This T cell receptor beta chain comes out of a study of T cell repertoires in cytomegalovirus infection. Only a few counts were recorded for this clonotype. Antigen specificity is unknown. Study-level findings and limits: The ex vivo response was dominated by HLA-C-restricted CMV-specific TCR beta clonotypes.

The CDR3 runs 14 residues. Germline V gene lookup returns CDR1 SGHVS and CDR2 FQNEAQ. V was cut by 1 base and J by 6 bases, with 13 bases left in between. Via MiXCR, TCRdb re-called the reads, giving one row per CDR3 protein. The table lists approximately 280,000 distinct CDR3 sequences, 22% of them singletons, with roughly 20% in the top ten. Sequenced material: cultured PBMCs, taken from culture after CMV antigen stimulation. This rearrangement joins TRBV7-8 to TRBJ2-7; D perhaps matches TRBD2 (5 bases). The receptor's source is a human donor in good health (CMV status not recorded). Some clones in this sample may be carry-over from other donors' samples. CDR3 nucleotides: TGTGCCAGCAGCTTAGTGGCGAGAGGGTCCGAGCAGTACTTC. Its translation is CASSLVARGSEQYF.